This section outlines one T cell receptor (beta chain) sequence together with its context. This sample is drawn from a study of blood T cell repertoires in COVID-19. Overall study: There were acute and convalescent COVID-19 samples, and they came from the United States, Italy and Spain.

Assay: immunoSEQ multiplex PCR; the TCRdb copy retains only in-frame clones and omits some. The sample lists under 250,000 clones, 80% to 85% seen once, with approximately 4% in the top ten. The germline CDR1 and CDR2 sequences are LGHDT and YNNKEL (reference sequence). J gave up 3 bases and V 5 bases, and 6 bases lay outside the gene matches. The CDR3 consists of 15 residues. The chain joins TRBV3-1 (or the pseudogene TRBV3-2) to TRBJ2-7, with 11 bases aligning to TRBD1. This receptor was identified in a man aged 45 to 65 with active or convalescent COVID-19. Sequenced material: peripheral blood. The CDR3 sequence is CASSTGQGAVYEQYF. CDR3 coding DNA: TGTGCCAGCAGCACCGGACAGGGGGCGGTCTACGAGCAGTACTTC.